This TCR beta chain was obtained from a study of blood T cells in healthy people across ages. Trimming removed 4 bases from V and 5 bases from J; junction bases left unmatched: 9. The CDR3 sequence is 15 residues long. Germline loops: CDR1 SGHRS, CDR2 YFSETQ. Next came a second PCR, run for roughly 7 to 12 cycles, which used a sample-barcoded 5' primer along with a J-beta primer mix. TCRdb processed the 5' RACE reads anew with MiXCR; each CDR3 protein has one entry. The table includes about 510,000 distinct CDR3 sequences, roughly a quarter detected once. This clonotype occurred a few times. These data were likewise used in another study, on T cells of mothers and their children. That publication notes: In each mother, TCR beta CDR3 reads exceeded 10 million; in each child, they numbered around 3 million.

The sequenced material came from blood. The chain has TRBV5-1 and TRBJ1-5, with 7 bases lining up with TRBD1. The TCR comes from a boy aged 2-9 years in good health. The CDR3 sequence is CASSGRDRGHQPQHF. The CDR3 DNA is TGCGCCAGCAGCGGCCGGGACAGAGGTCATCAGCCCCAGCATTTT.